The entry that follows covers one TCR beta chain sequence. Its matching antigen is unknown. Unique molecular identifiers were built into the TCR beta cDNA libraries. Input populations of roughly 1 to 10 million T cells gave rise to some 500,000 cDNA molecules. One entry per CDR3 protein, called by TCRdb with MiXCR from the PCR reads. This table has some 800,000 distinct CDR3 sequences, 46% appearing once. The data belong to a study of post-analysis software for immune sequencing data. Study at large: Disease trajectories encompassed relapsing-remitting, secondary progressive and progressive-relapsing multiple sclerosis.

Study-wide results and limits: There was significantly lower normalized Chao1 diversity in multiple sclerosis patients than in controls. Same-batch preparations were strongly co-clustered by F measure. Patients used roughly five TRBV segments, including TRBV5-6, TRBV5-1 and TRBV20-1, more often than controls.

Germline V gene sequence: CDR1 DFQATT, CDR2 SNEGSKA (reference sequence). This CDR3 is built from 14 residues. The TCR comes from a girl aged 10-17 years with multiple sclerosis. The chain is built from TRBV20-1 and TRBJ2-5; 11 bases are a match to TRBD2. TRBJ2-7 matches the DNA end more closely, so the J call is doubtful. Sequencing was carried out using blood. CDR3 in amino acids: CSATLTSGIIEQYF. The CDR3, as DNA: TGCAGTGCTACCTTGACTAGCGGGATTATCGAGCAGTACTTC.